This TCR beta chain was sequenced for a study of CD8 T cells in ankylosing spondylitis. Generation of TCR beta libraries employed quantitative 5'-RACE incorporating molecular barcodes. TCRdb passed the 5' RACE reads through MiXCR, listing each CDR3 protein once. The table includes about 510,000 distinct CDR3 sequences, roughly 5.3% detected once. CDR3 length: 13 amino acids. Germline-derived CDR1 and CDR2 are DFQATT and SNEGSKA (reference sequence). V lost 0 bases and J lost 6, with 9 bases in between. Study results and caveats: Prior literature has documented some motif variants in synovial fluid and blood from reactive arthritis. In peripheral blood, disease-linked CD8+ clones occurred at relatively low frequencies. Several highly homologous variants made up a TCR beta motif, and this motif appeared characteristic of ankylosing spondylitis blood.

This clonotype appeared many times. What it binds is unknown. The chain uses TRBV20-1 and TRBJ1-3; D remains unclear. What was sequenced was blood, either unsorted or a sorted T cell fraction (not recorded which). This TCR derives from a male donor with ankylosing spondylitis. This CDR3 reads CSARDPGENTIYF. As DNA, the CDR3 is TGCAGTGCTAGAGATCCGGGAGAAAACACCATATATTTT.